The 27 T cell receptor beta chains given below trace back to one sample, sequenced in a study of blood T cell repertoires in COVID-19. The assay was immunoSEQ multiplex PCR, and TCRdb's table has in-frame clones only and misses some. The sample includes 150,000 to 200,000 clones, around 89% seen only once; the top ten take under 5%. The sequenced sample was peripheral blood. All receptors derive from a human donor in a cohort sampled during active COVID-19.

The CDR3 DNA follows: TGTGCCAGCAGTCGCCTCGGACAGGCGGATGGAAACACCATATATTTT. Its protein is CASSRLGQADGNTIYF. The gene calls are TRBV6-6 and TRBJ1-3; 7 nucleotides line up with TRBD1. CDR1 is MNHNY and CDR2 is SVGAGI in the germline V gene (reference sequence). With 5 bases clipped from V and 3 bases from J, the junction kept 10 bases outside the gene matches. The CDR3 extends over 16 amino acids.

The J gene is TRBJ2-5, the V gene TRBV2, with 9 bases lining up with TRBD2. With V trimmed by 6 bases and J by 2 bases, 10 bases remained unmatched. CDR1 SNHLY and CDR2 FYNNEI come from the germline V gene. CDR3 length: 16 residues. CDR3 in DNA: TGTGCCAGCAGGTCGATAGCGGGAGCTGGGCAAGAGACCCAGTACTTC. Translation gives CASRSIAGAGQETQYF.

The gene calls are TRBV7-9 and TRBJ1-6; weak D call: TRBD1 (5 bases). CDR3 length equals 15 residues. Germline V gives CDR1 SEHNR, CDR2 FQNEAQ (reference sequence). The ends were cut back, 4 bases at V and 7 bases at J, with 14 bases in the middle. CDR3 sequence: CASSSRGLGNSPLHF. In nucleotides, the CDR3 is TGTGCCAGCAGCTCAAGGGGACTGGGAAATTCACCCCTCCACTTT.

V is TRBV2 and J is TRBJ2-7; no clear D gene. The CDR3 sequence is 14 residues long. V lost 0 bases, J lost 5 bases, and 11 bases lay in between. Germline values: CDR1 SNHLY, CDR2 FYNNEI. As DNA, the CDR3 is TGTGCCAGCAGTGAAGCGTTCAGCGATGACGAGCAGTACTTC. It is translated as CASSEAFSDDEQYF.

In this sample, this clone turned up a few times. The rearrangement uses TRBV10-1 and TRBJ1-2; TRBD1 is a possible D gene (6 bases). V lost 4 bases to trimming and J lost 10 bases, with 25 bases between them. The CDR3 spans 16 residues. Per germline, CDR1 WNHNN and CDR2 SYGVQD (reference sequence). The CDR3 is CASSAQVQGNYEDYTF. Written as DNA, the CDR3 is TGCGCCAGCAGTGCCCAAGTACAGGGCAATTATGAGGACTACACCTTC.

The chain employs TRBV7-9 and TRBJ2-7, with 7 nucleotides matching TRBD2. The CDR3 contains 15 residues. From germline, CDR1 is SEHNR and CDR2 FQNEAQ (reference sequence). V shed 1 base and J 7 bases; nucleotides not matched to a gene: 10. CDR3 protein: CASSLGVAGVGEQYF. In DNA, the CDR3 is TGTGCCAGCAGCTTAGGGGTCGCGGGAGTGGGTGAGCAGTACTTC.

The chain joins TRBV6-2 or TRBV6-3 to TRBJ2-6; 9 bases agree with TRBD1. V lost 6 bases to trimming and J lost 0 bases; unmatched junction nucleotides: 9. This CDR3 region has 18 residues. In germline, CDR1 is MNHEY, CDR2 SVGEGT. This chain's CDR3 is CASSSGQGIPSGANVLTF. Here the CDR3 DNA reads TGTGCCAGCAGCTCGGGACAGGGAATACCCTCTGGGGCCAACGTCCTGACTTTC.

The chain employs TRBV5-6 and TRBJ2-1; possible D gene TRBD1, 6 bases. From germline, CDR1 is SGHDT and CDR2 YYEEEE. V lost 4 bases and J lost 3, with 11 bases in between. This CDR3 is built from 14 residues. The CDR3 loop is CASSLGQSYNEQFF. DNA of the CDR3: TGTGCCAGCAGCCTTGGACAGAGCTACAATGAGCAGTTCTTC.

The V and J genes are TRBV28 and TRBJ1-2, with TRBD1 matching over 8 bases. The CDR3 has 16 amino acids. The junction had 13 bases not matched to a gene; V was cut back by 6 bases and J by 4 bases. CDR1 and CDR2 from the germline V gene are MDHEN and SYDVKM. The CDR3 DNA reads TGTGCCAGCAGCAGAGGACAGGGCTGGGGGAGCTATGGCTACACCTTC. This codes for CASSRGQGWGSYGYTF.

This sequence joins TRBV7-9 and TRBJ2-5, with 12 bases lining up with TRBD2. Germline lookup yields CDR1 SEHNR and CDR2 FQNEAQ (reference sequence). The V gene end was trimmed by 5 bases and the J gene end by 4 bases; junction bases not matched to a gene: 8. This CDR3 is 16 amino acids long. CDR3 sequence reads: CASSVTSGRYAETQYF. The CDR3 DNA is TGTGCCAGCAGCGTCACTAGCGGGAGGTATGCAGAGACCCAGTACTTC.

V is TRBV20-1 and J is TRBJ2-3; TRBD2 agrees at 11 bases. With V trimmed by 3 bases and J by 4 bases, 6 bases remained unmatched. CDR1 and CDR2 (germline): DFQATT, SNEGSKA (reference sequence). The length of the CDR3 is 15 residues. The CDR3 here is CSASSGRGIADTQYF. In nucleotides, the CDR3 is TGCAGTGCTAGTAGCGGGAGGGGTATAGCAGATACGCAGTATTTT.

The chain couples TRBV12-3 or TRBV12-4 to TRBJ2-7, with no clear D. V dropped 1 base and J dropped 4 bases, with 8 bases sitting between them. The CDR3 extends over 13 amino acids. The CDR3 DNA reads as TGTGCCAGCAGTTTAGGGGCTGGGTACGAGCAGTACTTC. It yields the protein CASSLGAGYEQYF.

The chain couples TRBV7-2 to TRBJ1-6; 7 positions match TRBD1. Germline CDR1 is SGHTA and CDR2 is FQGNSA. The V gene end was trimmed by 0 bases and the J gene end by 2 bases; junction bases not matched to a gene: 4. There are 17 residues in the CDR3. CDR3 amino acids: CASSLAARGAYNSPLHF. CDR3 nucleotides: TGTGCCAGCAGCTTAGCGGCCAGGGGGGCCTATAATTCACCCCTCCACTTT.

The rearrangement links TRBV29-1 to TRBJ2-4; D call uncertain. The V gene's germline CDR1 is SQVTM and CDR2 ANQGSEA. The CDR3 is 12 residues long. Trimming pared 1 base from V and 6 bases from J, leaving 7 bases between. The CDR3 bases are TGCAGCGTTGAAGGGTTAGCAAACATTCAGTACTTC. Translation gives CSVEGLANIQYF.

V is TRBV7-8 and J is TRBJ2-1, with 11 bases identical to TRBD2. The CDR3 is 16 amino acids. The germline V gene encodes CDR1 SGHVS and CDR2 FQNEAQ. The J segment lost 0 bases and the V segment lost 2 bases, leaving 0 bases of the junction unmatched. CDR3 coding DNA: TGTGCCAGCAGCTTACTAGCGGGGGGCTCCTACAATGAGCAGTTCTTC. As protein: CASSLLAGGSYNEQFF.

The chain couples TRBV2 to TRBJ1-2; TRBD1 matches at 12 bases. The CDR3 has 13 amino acids. Trimming took 6 bases from V and 8 from J; bases not matched to a gene: 4. The germline V gene has CDR1 SNHLY and CDR2 FYNNEI. CDR3 sequence reads: CASRGTGGGGYTF. CDR3 DNA: TGTGCCAGCAGGGGGACAGGGGGCGGAGGCTACACCTTC.

The chain has TRBV18 and TRBJ2-3; D might be TRBD2 (6 bases). The CDR3 consists of 13 residues. Germline CDR1 is KGHSH and CDR2 is LQKENI. V was trimmed by 2 bases and J by 4 bases, leaving 7 bases between them. CDR3 sequence reads: CASSPAGSDTQYF. The CDR3 bases are TGTGCCAGCTCACCAGCGGGATCAGATACGCAGTATTTT.

The chain combines TRBV7-2 with TRBJ1-6; tentative D call: TRBD1 (5 bases). Germline CDR1 reads SGHTA; CDR2 reads FQGNSA. The V end lost 1 base, the J end lost 7 bases, and 8 bases lay between the germline ends. The CDR3 spans 14 residues. In DNA form, the CDR3 reads TGTGCCAGCAGCTTAGTGGGGGGGAATTCACCCCTCCACTTT. Residues: CASSLVGGNSPLHF.

This chain joins TRBV10-2 and TRBJ2-3; 7 bases map to TRBD2. Germline values: CDR1 WSHSY, CDR2 SAAADI. V dropped 7 bases and J dropped 0; count of bases not matched to a gene: 10. The CDR3 has 16 residues. The DNA of the CDR3 is TGCGCCAGCACTGAAGGGGCTAGCGGAAGCACAGATACGCAGTATTTT. Translating gives CASTEGASGSTDTQYF.

The chain links TRBV7-2 to TRBJ1-1; D gene ambiguous. V shed 4 bases and J shed 4 bases, with 10 bases lying between them. The length of the CDR3 is 13 residues. In germline, CDR1 is SGHTA, CDR2 FQGNSA. CDR3 region: CASSSAAATEAFF. The CDR3 DNA sequence: TGTGCCAGCAGCTCTGCCGCGGCCACTGAAGCTTTCTTT.

V is TRBV18 and J is TRBJ1-6, with 7 nucleotides matching TRBD1. Germline lookup yields CDR1 KGHSH and CDR2 LQKENI. Losses at the gene ends were 6 bases for V and 4 bases for J; bases not matched to a gene: 3. This CDR3 region has 14 residues. Written as DNA, the CDR3 is TGTGCCAGCTCCCCGGGACAGTATAATTCACCCCTCCACTTT. Translating it yields CASSPGQYNSPLHF. The entire variable domain, with the rest obtained from reference TRBV18 and TRBJ1-6, is as follows: NAGVMQNPRHLVRRRGQEARLRCSPMKGHSHVYWYRQLPEEGLKFMVYLQKENIIDESGMPKERFSAEFPKEGPSILRIQQVVRGDSAAYFCASSPGQYNSPLHFGNGTRLTVT.

As concerns this clone: Other nucleotide sequences in the sample specify the same CDR3. The chain recombines TRBV6-5 with TRBJ1-1; TRBD1 is a possible D gene (5 bases). Trimming shortened V by 5 bases and J by 2 bases, and 12 bases separated the two germline ends. The CDR3 has 14 amino acids. Germline V gene data show CDR1 as MNHEY and CDR2 as SVGAGI. CDR3 sequence (DNA): TGTGCCAGCAGTCCCGGGAGGGGAAACACTGAAGCTTTCTTT. Encoded protein: CASSPGRGNTEAFF.

V is TRBV19 and J is TRBJ1-2, with 7 bases matching TRBD1. This CDR3 spans 15 amino acids. CDR1 is LNHDA, CDR2 SQIVND, per germline (reference sequence). With V trimmed by 5 bases and J by 3 bases, 9 bases remained unmatched. In DNA, the CDR3 is TGTGCCAGTAGTCTCAACCCCGGGACAGACTATGGCTACACCTTC. It yields the protein CASSLNPGTDYGYTF.

The J gene is TRBJ1-2, the V gene TRBV15; D not resolved. The CDR3 totals 16 residues. V was cut by 0 bases and J by 6 bases, with 17 bases left in between. The germline gives CDR1 LNHNV, CDR2 YYDKDF (reference sequence). The CDR3 coding sequence is TGTGCCACCAGCAGAGATCATGAGATGCCCTCTGATGGCTACACCTTC. This sequence encodes CATSRDHEMPSDGYTF.

The J gene is TRBJ1-5, the V gene TRBV6-6; TRBD1 is a possible D gene (5 bases). V was trimmed by 5 bases and J by 4 bases, leaving 9 bases between them. The length of the CDR3 is 13 residues. Germline CDR1 and CDR2: MNHNY and SVGAGI (reference sequence). CDR3 nucleotide sequence: TGTGCCAGCAGTCCCGGGGGGAATCAGCCCCAGCATTTT. Translation gives CASSPGGNQPQHF.

CDR3 in DNA: TGTGCCAGCAGCCTAGGACTAGCGGGAGGGGCTTGGGCAGATACGCAGTATTTT. Translated, it gives CASSLGLAGGAWADTQYF. The chain recombines TRBV7-2 with TRBJ2-3, with 15 positions matching TRBD2. The germline V gene has CDR1 SGHTA and CDR2 FQGNSA. V was clipped by 5 bases and J by 4 bases; unmatched bases: 10. The CDR3 consists of 18 residues.

The chain joins TRBV18 to TRBJ1-4; D perhaps matches TRBD1 (5 bases). This CDR3 is 14 amino acids long. The germline V gene has CDR1 KGHSH and CDR2 LQKENI. V was cut by 3 bases and J by 3 bases, with 8 bases left in between. The CDR3 DNA follows: TGTGCCAGCTCACCCGGACAAGCTAATGAAAAACTGTTTTTT. This sequence encodes CASSPGQANEKLFF.